These 27 T cell receptor beta chains were sequenced from one sample in a study of T cell changes during pregnancy in multiple sclerosis. Repertoires were generated with immunoSEQ multiplex PCR, while TCRdb's copy carries only in-frame clones and drops some. The sample records approximately 42,000 clones, approximately 80% being singletons. The sequencing here drew on CD4+ T cells from peripheral blood mononuclear cells, taken before pregnancy. All receptors come from a female donor with multiple sclerosis, enrolled in a pregnancy study.

The chain combines TRBV11-3 with TRBJ2-2, with 7 positions matching TRBD2. The ends lost 7 bases at V and 4 bases at J; junction bases unmatched: 6. Germline CDR1 reads SGHNT; CDR2 reads YENEEA. This CDR3 has 14 amino acids. The CDR3: CASTPWGGTGELFF. The CDR3 nucleotides read TGTGCCAGCACCCCATGGGGGGGCACCGGGGAGCTGTTTTTT.

This clone was recorded once. The chain has TRBV6-5 and TRBJ2-3; 11 bases align to TRBD2. The CDR3 is made up of 15 amino acids. Germline-derived CDR1 and CDR2 are MNHEY and SVGAGI. V was clipped by 6 bases and J by 2 bases; unmatched bases: 4. The CDR3 loop is CASRRLAGSTDTQYF. DNA for the CDR3: TGTGCCAGCAGGAGACTAGCGGGATCCACAGATACGCAGTATTTT.

The chain joins TRBV10-3 to TRBJ2-2, with 7 bases that match TRBD1. This CDR3 contains 15 residues. Germline-derived CDR1 and CDR2 are ENHRY and SYGVKD. Trimming cost V 8 bases and J 0 bases; bases outside gene matches: 6. The CDR3 spells CAIRGQLANTGELFF. The CDR3 DNA reads TGTGCCATCCGGGGACAGCTCGCGAACACCGGGGAGCTGTTTTTT.

The chain carries TRBV7-3 and TRBJ1-2, with 7 bases matching TRBD1. The CDR3 extends over 13 amino acids. The germline V gene encodes CDR1 SGHTA and CDR2 FQGTGA. The ends lost 3 bases at V and 8 bases at J; junction bases unmatched: 6. The CDR3, as DNA: TGTGCCAGCAGCTTGTTAACAGGGGAAGGCTACACCTTC. This sequence encodes CASSLLTGEGYTF.

The rearrangement joins TRBV12-5 to TRBJ1-3; the D gene is possibly TRBD1 (5 bases). From germline, CDR1 is LGHNT and CDR2 FRNRAP. This CDR3 spans 15 amino acids. The V end was cut by 1 base, the J end by 4 bases, with 11 bases between. CDR3 region: CASGLGQSSGNTIYF. The CDR3 DNA reads as TGTGCTAGTGGTTTGGGACAGTCCTCAGGAAACACCATATATTTT.

This CDR3 reads CASSLTPGQGLSTDTQYF. CDR3 coding DNA: TGTGCCAGCAGCTTAACCCCGGGACAGGGTCTAAGCACAGATACGCAGTATTTT. V usage is TRBV7-6 and J usage is TRBJ2-3, with 9 bases fitting TRBD1. The CDR3 spans 18 residues. J was trimmed by 0 bases and V by 2 bases; bases with no gene match: 9. Germline-derived CDR1 and CDR2 are SGHVS and FNYEAQ.

V is TRBV2 and J is TRBJ1-1, with D tentatively TRBD1 (5 bases). The CDR3 spans 13 residues. With 7 bases removed from V and 11 bases from J, the gap between germline ends came to 20 bases. The germline CDR1 and CDR2 sequences are SNHLY and FYNNEI. The CDR3 DNA reads as TGTGCCAGCACTCGCGGGGCAGGAGGATACGCTTTCTTT. As protein: CASTRGAGGYAFF.

The CDR3 coding sequence is TGTGCCTGGGTTGGGGGGGCGGTAGGGCAGTTCTTC. The encoded protein is CAWVGGAVGQFF. The rearrangement links TRBV30 to TRBJ2-1, with a possible D match to TRBD2 (7 bases). Trimming took off 5 bases at V and 12 bases at J, with 17 bases between the two ends. The CDR3 is made up of 12 amino acids. Germline V gene data show CDR1 as GTSNPN and CDR2 as SVGIG (reference sequence).

The chain joins TRBV7-9 to TRBJ1-4; D unclear. The CDR3 length is 13 residues. Germline values: CDR1 SEHNR, CDR2 FQNEAQ (reference sequence). Trimming left V 4 bases short and J 7 bases short, with 10 bases between. CDR3 region: CASSSSTGEKLFF. The CDR3 nucleotides are TGTGCCAGCAGCTCATCCACGGGTGAAAAACTGTTTTTT.

This clone showed up just a few times. The chain is built from TRBV5-1 and TRBJ2-7, with TRBD1 matching 9 bases. The CDR3 totals 14 residues. CDR1 and CDR2 from the germline V gene are SGHRS and YFSETQ. With V trimmed by 4 bases and J by 5 bases, 7 bases remained unmatched. CDR3: CASSVGQGSDEQYF. In DNA, the CDR3 is TGCGCCAGCAGCGTGGGACAGGGTTCTGACGAGCAGTACTTC.

The chain has TRBV19 and TRBJ2-3; 8 nucleotides align to TRBD2. The J segment lost 6 bases and the V segment lost 5 bases, leaving 16 bases of the junction unmatched. The CDR3 totals 17 residues. The germline CDR1 and CDR2 sequences are LNHDA and SQIVND (reference sequence). The CDR3 spells CASSPKRGIAGTDTQYF. In DNA form, the CDR3 reads TGTGCCAGTAGTCCAAAAAGGGGGATAGCGGGGACGGATACGCAGTATTTT.

The genes are TRBV18 and TRBJ2-1, with 9 positions matching TRBD2. The trim removed 6 bases at V and 0 bases at J, leaving 3 bases unmatched. The CDR3 loop spans 15 amino acids. The germline CDR1 and CDR2 sequences are KGHSH and LQKENI. The chain's CDR3 is CASSGSGSSYNEQFF. The CDR3 DNA follows: TGTGCCAGCTCGGGTAGCGGGAGCTCCTACAATGAGCAGTTCTTC.

V and J are TRBV5-1 and TRBJ2-7; D is uncertain. Germline values: CDR1 SGHRS, CDR2 YFSETQ. The CDR3 consists of 16 residues. Deletions cut 0 bases from V and 2 bases from J, with 15 bases between. The CDR3 region is CASSLAAELRPYEQYF. The CDR3 bases are TGCGCCAGCAGCTTGGCGGCGGAACTTAGACCCTACGAGCAGTACTTC.

This chain connects TRBV5-1 to TRBJ2-2, with 10 bases aligning to TRBD1. CDR1 and CDR2 (germline): SGHRS, YFSETQ. There are 16 residues in the CDR3. J was trimmed by 5 bases and V by 6 bases; bases with no gene match: 10. CDR3 residues: CASTKGDRGLTGELFF. In nucleotides, the CDR3 is TGCGCCAGCACCAAGGGAGACAGGGGGCTTACCGGGGAGCTGTTTTTT.

The rearrangement links TRBV5-6 to TRBJ1-2, with 11 bases identical to TRBD1. The V gene end was trimmed by 7 bases and the J gene end by 0 bases; junction bases not matched to a gene: 2. The CDR3 contains 14 residues. In germline, CDR1 is SGHDT, CDR2 YYEEEE. CDR3 region: CASGGQGANYGYTF. The CDR3 DNA follows: TGTGCCAGCGGGGGACAGGGGGCTAACTATGGCTACACCTTC.

The chain links TRBV6-6 to TRBJ1-3; D is unclear. V lost 6 bases to trimming and J lost 2 bases, with 17 bases between them. Germline V CDR1 and CDR2: MNHNY, SVGAGI (reference sequence). The CDR3 is made up of 16 amino acids. In DNA form, the CDR3 reads TGTGCCAGCAGCTTCCAAGGCGGGATTGCTGGAAACACCATATATTTT. This sequence encodes CASSFQGGIAGNTIYF.

The gene calls are TRBV19 and TRBJ1-5; 11 nucleotides match TRBD1. This CDR3 contains 16 residues. The V gene end was trimmed by 6 bases and the J gene end by 3 bases; junction bases not matched to a gene: 7. Germline lookup yields CDR1 LNHDA and CDR2 SQIVND (reference sequence). The CDR3: CASRFLGQGANQPQHF. The DNA for the CDR3 is TGTGCCAGTAGATTTTTAGGACAGGGGGCCAATCAGCCCCAGCATTTT.

The rearrangement uses TRBV29-1 and TRBJ2-5; no clear D. The CDR3 totals 13 residues. The germline V gene has CDR1 SQVTM and CDR2 ANQGSEA. V was shortened by 3 bases and J by 1 base, with 9 bases between the two germline ends. The CDR3 DNA is TGCAGCGTTGACTGGCTTGCCCAAGAGACCCAGTACTTC. Its protein is CSVDWLAQETQYF.

This clone has a single count. The chain employs TRBV13 and TRBJ2-7; 10 bases align to TRBD2. The germline CDR1 and CDR2 sequences are PRHDT and FYEKMQ (reference sequence). CDR3 length equals 15 residues. J was trimmed by 0 bases and V by 5 bases; bases with no gene match: 4. For the CDR3, the DNA is TGTGCCAGCAGCCCAACTAGCGGGGTCTCCTACGAGCAGTACTTC. This translates into CASSPTSGVSYEQYF.

This chain links TRBV2 with TRBJ2-6, with 9 positions matching TRBD1. Looked up from germline, CDR1 is SNHLY and CDR2 is FYNNEI. The CDR3 covers 20 residues. The V segment lost 5 bases and the J segment 0 bases; nucleotides outside the gene matches: 14. CDR3 amino acids: CASSSPPPGQGNSGANVLTF. Written as DNA, the CDR3 is TGTGCCAGCAGTTCCCCCCCTCCGGGACAGGGCAACTCTGGGGCCAACGTCCTGACTTTC.

The chain recombines TRBV25-1 with TRBJ2-2; 9 bases map to TRBD1. CDR1 MGHDK and CDR2 SYGVNS come from the germline V gene. This CDR3 has 15 residues. V lost 2 bases, J lost 7 bases, and 5 bases stayed unmatched. CDR3 sequence: CASSENRGRIGELFF. The CDR3 nucleotides are TGTGCCAGCAGTGAAAACAGGGGGCGGATCGGGGAGCTGTTTTTT.

CDR3 protein: CASRPDSGVTDTQYF. The CDR3 DNA is TGTGCCAGCAGGCCAGATAGCGGGGTTACAGATACGCAGTATTTT. The chain joins TRBV25-1 to TRBJ2-3; 8 nucleotides agree with TRBD2. The CDR3 contains 15 residues. Germline V gene lookup returns CDR1 MGHDK and CDR2 SYGVNS. V trimming: 6 bases; J trimming: 3 bases; junction bases outside the gene matches: 8.

The chain employs TRBV19 and TRBJ2-4; D perhaps matches TRBD2 (5 bases). Trimming removed 2 bases from V and 10 bases from J, with 6 bases in between. CDR1 LNHDA and CDR2 SQIVND come from the germline V gene (reference sequence). The CDR3 consists of 11 residues. CDR3 sequence: CASSISGIQYF. DNA for the CDR3: TGTGCCAGTAGTATATCGGGAATTCAGTACTTC.

The V call is TRBV5-6, the J call TRBJ2-3, with 8 nucleotides matching TRBD1. The CDR3 spans 16 residues. J lost 0 bases, V lost 4 bases, and 7 bases had no gene match. From germline, CDR1 is SGHDT and CDR2 YYEEEE. The chain's CDR3 is CASSQRQGWSTDTQYF. The CDR3 nucleotides are TGTGCCAGCAGCCAAAGACAGGGGTGGAGCACAGATACGCAGTATTTT.

The CDR3 here is CASSDPRGTQHF. As DNA, the CDR3 is TGTGCCAGCAGTGATCCCCGGGGGACCCAGCATTTT. V and J are TRBV6-1 and TRBJ1-5, with D possibly being TRBD1 (5 bases). Germline CDR1 is MNHNS and CDR2 is SASEGT. Trimming shortened V by 3 bases and J by 11 bases, and 11 bases separated the two germline ends. This CDR3 contains 12 residues.

The V and J genes are TRBV11-2 and TRBJ2-7, with D unclear. Trimming removed 2 bases from V and 5 bases from J, with 13 bases in between. Germline CDR1 is SGHAT and CDR2 is FQNNGV. CDR3 length: 14 residues. The CDR3 loop is CASSLLPPRNEQYF. The CDR3 coding sequence is TGTGCCAGCAGCTTATTACCCCCCAGGAACGAGCAGTACTTC.

The CDR3 DNA reads as TGTGCCAGCTCACAATGGGGGACAGGGGCCACTGAAGCTTTCTTT. This sequence encodes CASSQWGTGATEAFF. The chain couples TRBV18 to TRBJ1-1; 10 nucleotides align to TRBD1. Germline loops: CDR1 KGHSH, CDR2 LQKENI. J was trimmed by 4 bases and V by 4 bases; bases with no gene match: 6. The CDR3 is made up of 15 amino acids. The full variable domain, with the rest looked up from reference TRBV18 and TRBJ1-1, is NAGVMQNPRHLVRRRGQEARLRCSPMKGHSHVYWYRQLPEEGLKFMVYLQKENIIDESGMPKERFSAEFPKEGPSILRIQQVVRGDSAAYFCASSQWGTGATEAFFGQGTRLTVV.